This entry describes one T cell receptor (beta chain). Its matching antigen is unknown. The CDR3 spans 13 residues. Germline V gene data show CDR1 as WNHNN and CDR2 as SYGVQD (reference sequence). V was clipped by 7 bases and J by 4 bases, with 10 bases between them. The data derive from a study of cytomegalovirus exposure and HLA in healthy donors. Study outcomes and limitations: The majority of CMV-associated TCR beta chains were reported as apparently HLA-restricted in a later analysis. The authors confirmed in vitro that three CMV-associated chains were specific for CMV antigens.

Researchers ran the PCR with 60 Vbeta and 13 Jbeta primers. TCRdb's table, derived via immunoSEQ multiplex PCR, lists solely in-frame clones and lacks some. The repertoire includes about 170,000 clones, around 80% of them detected once, and 2.4% sits in the top ten. The source is a male donor in good health and CMV-seronegative. V gene TRBV10-1 combines with J gene TRBJ1-4, with D possibly matching TRBD1 (6 bases). Material: PBMCs. CDR3 nucleotides: TGCGCCAGCACGGACAGAGTTAATGAAAAACTGTTTTTT. Its protein product is CASTDRVNEKLFF.